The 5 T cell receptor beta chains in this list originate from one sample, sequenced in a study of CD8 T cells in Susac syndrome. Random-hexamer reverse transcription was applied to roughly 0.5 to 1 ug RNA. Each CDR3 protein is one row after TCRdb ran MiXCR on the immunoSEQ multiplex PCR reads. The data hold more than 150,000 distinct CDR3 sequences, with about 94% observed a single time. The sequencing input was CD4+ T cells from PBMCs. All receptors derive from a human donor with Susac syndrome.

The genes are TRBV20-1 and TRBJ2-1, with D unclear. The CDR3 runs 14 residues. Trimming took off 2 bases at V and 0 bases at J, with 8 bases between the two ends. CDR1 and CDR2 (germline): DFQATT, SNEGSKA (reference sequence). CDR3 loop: CSARRTSSYNEQFF. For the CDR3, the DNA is TGCAGTGCTAGAAGGACGAGCTCCTACAATGAGCAGTTCTTC.

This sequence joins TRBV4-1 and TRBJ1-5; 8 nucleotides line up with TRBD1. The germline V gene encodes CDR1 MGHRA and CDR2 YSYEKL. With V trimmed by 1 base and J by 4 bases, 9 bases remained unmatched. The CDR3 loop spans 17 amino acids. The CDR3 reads CASSQGGGQVKNQPQHF. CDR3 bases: TGCGCCAGCAGCCAAGGAGGGGGACAGGTGAAGAATCAGCCCCAGCATTTT.

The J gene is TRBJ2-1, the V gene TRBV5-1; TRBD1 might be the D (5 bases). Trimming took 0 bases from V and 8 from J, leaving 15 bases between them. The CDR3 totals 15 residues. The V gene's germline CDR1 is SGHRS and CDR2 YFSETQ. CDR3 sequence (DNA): TGCGCCAGCAGCTTGGAACAGGCCTCCGGCGATGAGCAGTTCTTC. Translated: CASSLEQASGDEQFF.

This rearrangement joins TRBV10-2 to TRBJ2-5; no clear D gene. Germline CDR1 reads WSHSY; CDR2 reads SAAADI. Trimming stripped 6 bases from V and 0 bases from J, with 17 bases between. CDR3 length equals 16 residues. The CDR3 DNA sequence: TGCGCCAGCAGACCTACCTACCTAGGGTACCAAGAGACCCAGTACTTC. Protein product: CASRPTYLGYQETQYF.

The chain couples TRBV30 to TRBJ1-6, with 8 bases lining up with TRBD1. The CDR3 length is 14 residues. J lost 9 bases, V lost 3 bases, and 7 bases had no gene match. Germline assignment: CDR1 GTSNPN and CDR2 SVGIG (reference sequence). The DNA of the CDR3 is TGTGCCTGGAGGCCACAAACAGGGGGTTCACCCCTCCACTTT. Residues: CAWRPQTGGSPLHF. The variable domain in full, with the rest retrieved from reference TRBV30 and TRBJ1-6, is SQTIHQWPATLVQPVGSPLSLECTVEGTSNPNLYWYRQAAGRGLQLLFYSVGIGQISSEVPQNLSASRPQDRQFILSSKKLLLSDSGFYLCAWRPQTGGSPLHFGNGTRLTVT.